This T cell receptor beta chain is drawn from a study of CD8+CD57+ T cells in acquired aplastic anemia. About the research overall: On average, sorted CD4+ and CD8+ cells gave about 3.1 ug of DNA.

This clonotype was counted at least ten times. Its antigen is unidentified. The CDR3 has 18 amino acids. V dropped 4 bases and J dropped 0 bases, with 20 bases sitting between them. CDR1 and CDR2 from the germline V gene are SGDLS and YYNGEE. CD8+CD57+ cell expansion, shown by flow cytometry, had occurred in the patients selected for sequencing. Study-wide results and limits: Some 28 sequences, all CD8+ CDR3, were shared between patients and controls.

Using genomic DNA as the template, TCR beta VDJ and CDR3 profiling was carried out. Each CDR3 protein is one row after TCRdb ran MiXCR on the reads. The sample lists 150,000 to 200,000 distinct CDR3 sequences, 40% to 60% occurring once. The rearrangement joins TRBV9 to TRBJ2-1; possible D gene TRBD1, 6 bases. Sequenced material: sorted CD4+, CD8+, or CD8+CD57+ T cells (not recorded which) from PBMCs. This TCR came from a human donor with aplastic anemia. CDR3 DNA: TGTGCCAGCAGCTTACTCATCGGGACACCTAGCTCCTACAATGAGCAGTTCTTC. Protein product: CASSLLIGTPSSYNEQFF.